This TCR beta chain was identified during a study of blood T cells in healthy people across ages. V was clipped by 3 bases and J by 9 bases; unmatched bases: 15. Germline V CDR1 and CDR2: SQVTM, ANQGSEA. There are 16 residues in the CDR3. A J-beta primer mix and a sample-barcoded 5' primer were used in a second PCR of roughly 7 to 12 cycles. TCRdb reanalysed the 5' RACE reads using MiXCR and keeps one entry per CDR3 protein. Of around 900,000 distinct CDR3 sequences in the sample, approximately 50% were seen once. General study results and limits: Unsorted PBMC input precluded a conclusive naive versus antigen-experienced comparison.

This clonotype was picked up a small number of times. No antigen is known for it. The chain carries TRBV29-1 and TRBJ2-5; 11 nucleotides align to TRBD2. Input material: blood. This clonotype was sampled from a woman aged 55-69 years in good health. CDR3 residues: CSVEPGLAGLRAPQYF. CDR3 bases: TGCAGCGTTGAGCCCGGACTAGCGGGCCTCCGAGCGCCCCAGTACTTC.